The sample holds one count of the clone carrying this T cell receptor beta chain. The data originate from a study of T-cell memory formation after mild COVID-19. Background on the study: In these data, TCR clusters were largely donor specific.

TCRdb re-called the 5' RACE reads with MiXCR, one entry per CDR3 protein. The sample lists some 600,000 distinct CDR3 sequences, roughly 17% seen once, with about 8.6% in the top ten. Germline V gives CDR1 LNHDA, CDR2 SQIVND (reference sequence). V was cut by 2 bases and J by 3 bases, with 14 bases left in between. The CDR3 has 16 amino acids. V gene TRBV19 combines with J gene TRBJ2-1; maybe TRBD1 (7 bases). The sequenced material came from PBMCs or a T cell subset sorted from them (not recorded which). This sequence originates from an adult woman who had mild COVID-19 (a few samples of this study predate the infection). Cell type and time point are not known. CDR3: CASSIPQGGDYNEQFF. In DNA form, the CDR3 reads TGTGCCAGTAGTATACCCCAGGGGGGTGACTACAATGAGCAGTTCTTC.